This T cell receptor beta chain emerged from a study of post-analysis software for immune sequencing data. Notes on the study in general: Normalized Chao1 diversity in multiple sclerosis patients fell significantly below that of controls. There were several TRBV segments more frequent in patients than controls, and TRBV5-6, TRBV5-1 and TRBV20-1 were among them.

The TCR beta cDNA libraries carried unique molecular identifiers. Via MiXCR, TCRdb re-called the PCR reads, giving one row per CDR3 protein. The sample comprises about 770,000 distinct CDR3 sequences, about 43% of which are singletons, and 4.9% rests with the top ten. Trimming stripped 7 bases from V and 0 bases from J, with 13 bases between. CDR3 length: 15 amino acids. A word on this clonotype: The antigen is unknown.

The specimen was blood. This chain connects TRBV12-3 or TRBV12-4 to TRBJ2-1, with D possibly being TRBD1 or TRBD2 (5 bases each). The source of this sequence is a girl aged 5-17 years with multiple sclerosis. In DNA form, the CDR3 reads TGTGCCAGCAACCGGGACCTGAGCTCCTACAATGAGCAGTTCTTC. Translation gives CASNRDLSSYNEQFF.